This T cell receptor (beta chain) is drawn from a study of blood T cell repertoires in COVID-19. There are 13 residues in the CDR3. The ends were cut back, 7 bases at V and 3 bases at J, with 9 bases in the middle. In the original workflow: Quantification of nucleated cells was approximated via reference gene primer amplification. TCRdb's table, derived via immunoSEQ multiplex PCR, lists solely in-frame clones and lacks some. The D gene and trimming were derived from the DNA, and the V and J assignments and clone size from that table. The sample carries tens of thousands of clones, 85% recorded once.

J is TRBJ1-4 and V is TRBV12-3 or TRBV12-4; D possibly corresponds to TRBD1 (5 bases). This TCR was sampled from a human donor in a cohort sampled during active COVID-19. The sequenced sample consisted of peripheral blood. This CDR3 is CASTQGSNEKLFF. The CDR3 nucleotides are TGTGCCAGCACCCAGGGTTCTAATGAAAAACTGTTTTTT.